The sequence of this T cell receptor (beta chain) was determined in a study of cytomegalovirus exposure and HLA in healthy donors. Whole-study findings and limits: HLA restriction was apparent for most CMV-associated TCR beta chains in a later analysis. Donors were assumed by presence/absence analyses to have roughly uniform sequencing depth.

PCR was performed using 60 Vbeta and 13 Jbeta primers. Measured with immunoSEQ multiplex PCR; TCRdb has only the in-frame clones, and not every one. The table has around 100,000 clones, about four fifths seen once; the top ten hold nearly 2.5%. Details on this clone: Antigen specificity is unknown.

When sampled, the donors appeared nominally healthy, though they likely had unrecorded immune exposures. Trimming shortened V by 0 bases and J by 4 bases, and 16 bases separated the two germline ends. In germline, CDR1 is SGDLS, CDR2 YYNGEE. This CDR3 region has 16 residues. Sequencing input: PBMCs. The TCR was taken from a woman younger than 35 in good health and CMV-seronegative. This rearrangement joins TRBV9 to TRBJ1-2; D is unclear. CDR3: CASSVGSQAYFYGYTF. The DNA of the CDR3 is TGTGCCAGCAGCGTAGGTTCCCAGGCATACTTCTATGGCTACACCTTC. The whole variable domain, filled in from reference TRBV9 and TRBJ1-2, reads DSGVTQTPKHLITATGQRVTLRCSPRSGDLSVYWYQQSLDQGLQFLIQYYNGEERAKGNILERFSAQQFPDLHSELNLSSLELGDSALYFCASSVGSQAYFYGYTFGSGTRLTVV.